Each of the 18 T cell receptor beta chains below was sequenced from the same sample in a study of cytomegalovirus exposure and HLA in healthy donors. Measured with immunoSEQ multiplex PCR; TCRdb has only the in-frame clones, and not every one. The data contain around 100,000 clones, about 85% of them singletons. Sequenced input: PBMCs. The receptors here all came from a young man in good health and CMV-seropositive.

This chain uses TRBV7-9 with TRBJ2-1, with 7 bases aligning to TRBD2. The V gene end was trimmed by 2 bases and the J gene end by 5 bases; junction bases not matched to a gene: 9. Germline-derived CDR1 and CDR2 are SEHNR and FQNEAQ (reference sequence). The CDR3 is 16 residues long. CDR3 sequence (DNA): TGTGCCAGCAGCTTAATGCGGACTAGGACGGACAATGAGCAGTTCTTC. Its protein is CASSLMRTRTDNEQFF. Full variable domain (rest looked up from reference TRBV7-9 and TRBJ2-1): DTGVSQNPRHKITKRGQNVTFRCDPISEHNRLYWYRQTLGQGPEFLTYFQNEAQLEKSRLLSDRFSAERPKGSFSTLEIQRTEQGDSAMYLCASSLMRTRTDNEQFFGPGTRLTVL.

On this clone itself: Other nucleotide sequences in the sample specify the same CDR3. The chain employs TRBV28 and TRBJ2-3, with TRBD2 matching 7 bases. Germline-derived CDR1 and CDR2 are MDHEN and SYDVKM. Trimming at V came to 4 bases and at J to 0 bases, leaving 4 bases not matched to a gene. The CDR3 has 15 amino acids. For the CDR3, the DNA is TGTGCCAGCAGTTCTCTAGCGGATAGCACAGATACGCAGTATTTT. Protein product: CASSSLADSTDTQYF.

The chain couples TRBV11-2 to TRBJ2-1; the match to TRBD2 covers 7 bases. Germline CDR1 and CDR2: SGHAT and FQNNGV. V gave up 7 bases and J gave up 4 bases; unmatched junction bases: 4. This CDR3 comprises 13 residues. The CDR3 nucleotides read TGTGCCAGCAAAAGCGGGACGTACAATGAGCAGTTCTTC. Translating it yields CASKSGTYNEQFF.

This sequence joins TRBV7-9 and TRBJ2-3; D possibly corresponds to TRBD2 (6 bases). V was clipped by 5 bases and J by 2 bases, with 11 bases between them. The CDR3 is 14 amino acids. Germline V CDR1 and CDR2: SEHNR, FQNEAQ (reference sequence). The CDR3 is CASSQLGLTDTQYF. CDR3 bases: TGTGCCAGCAGCCAGCTGGGACTCACAGATACGCAGTATTTT.

CDR3 region: CASSSLDREAYEQYF. The CDR3 DNA reads as TGTGCCAGCAGTTCCCTGGACAGGGAGGCCTACGAGCAGTACTTC. V usage is TRBV6-5 and J usage is TRBJ2-7, with 8 bases identical to TRBD1. Trimming at V came to 4 bases and at J to 2 bases, leaving 7 bases not matched to a gene. The CDR3 totals 15 residues. From germline, CDR1 is MNHEY and CDR2 SVGAGI.

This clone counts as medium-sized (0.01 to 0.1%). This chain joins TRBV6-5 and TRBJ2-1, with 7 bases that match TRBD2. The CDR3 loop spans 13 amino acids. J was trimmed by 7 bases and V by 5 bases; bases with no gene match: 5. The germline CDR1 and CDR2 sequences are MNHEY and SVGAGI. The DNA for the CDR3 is TGTGCCAGCAGTGATTGGGGAGGGAATGAGCAGTTCTTC. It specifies CASSDWGGNEQFF.

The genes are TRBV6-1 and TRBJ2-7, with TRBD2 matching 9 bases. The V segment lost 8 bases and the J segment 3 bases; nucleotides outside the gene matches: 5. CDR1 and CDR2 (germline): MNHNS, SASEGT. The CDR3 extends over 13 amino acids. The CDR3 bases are TGTGCCAGCGTCTATAGCGGGAGCTACGAGCAGTACTTC. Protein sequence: CASVYSGSYEQYF.

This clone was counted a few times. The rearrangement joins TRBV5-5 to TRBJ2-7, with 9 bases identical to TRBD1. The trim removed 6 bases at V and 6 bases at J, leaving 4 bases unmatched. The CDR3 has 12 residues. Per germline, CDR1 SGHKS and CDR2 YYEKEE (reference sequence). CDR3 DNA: TGTGCCAGCACCCGGACAGGGGCCGAGCAGTACTTC. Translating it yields CASTRTGAEQYF.

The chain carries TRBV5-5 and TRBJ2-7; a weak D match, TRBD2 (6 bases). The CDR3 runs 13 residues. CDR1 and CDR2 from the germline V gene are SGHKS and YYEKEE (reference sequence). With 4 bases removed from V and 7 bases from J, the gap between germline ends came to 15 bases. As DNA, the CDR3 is TGTGCCAGCAGCGTGGGACTCGCGGGGGAGCAGTACGTC. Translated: CASSVGLAGEQYV.

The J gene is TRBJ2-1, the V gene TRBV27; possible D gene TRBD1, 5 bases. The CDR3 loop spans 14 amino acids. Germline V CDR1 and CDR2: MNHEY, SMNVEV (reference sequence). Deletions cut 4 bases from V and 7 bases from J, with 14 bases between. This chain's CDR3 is CASSSRGSRNEQFF. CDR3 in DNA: TGTGCCAGCAGTTCAAGGGGTAGTAGGAATGAGCAGTTCTTC.

CDR3 sequence: CASSSLLSGTGTGELFF. CDR3 coding DNA: TGTGCCAGCAGCTCGCTTCTCTCCGGGACAGGGACCGGGGAGCTGTTTTTT. This chain joins TRBV7-9 and TRBJ2-2, with TRBD1 matching 9 bases. Germline V gene sequence: CDR1 SEHNR, CDR2 FQNEAQ (reference sequence). CDR3 length equals 17 residues. Unmatched junction bases numbered 11, after V lost 4 bases and J lost 5 bases. Full variable domain (rest looked up from reference TRBV7-9 and TRBJ2-2): DTGVSQNPRHKITKRGQNVTFRCDPISEHNRLYWYRQTLGQGPEFLTYFQNEAQLEKSRLLSDRFSAERPKGSFSTLEIQRTEQGDSAMYLCASSSLLSGTGTGELFFGEGSRLTVL.

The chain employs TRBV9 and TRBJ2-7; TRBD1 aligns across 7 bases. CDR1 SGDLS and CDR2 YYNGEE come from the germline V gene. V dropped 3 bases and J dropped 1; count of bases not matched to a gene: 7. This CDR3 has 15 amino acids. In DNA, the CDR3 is TGTGCCAGCAGCGCCCTAGAGACAGGGTCCTACGAGCAGTACTTC. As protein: CASSALETGSYEQYF.

The CDR3 nucleotides read TGTGCCTGGAGTGTACTTGATGGCTACACCTTC. Translating it yields CAWSVLDGYTF. V gene TRBV30 combines with J gene TRBJ1-2; D is unclear. V shed 0 bases and J shed 6 bases, with 5 bases lying between them. The V gene's germline CDR1 is GTSNPN and CDR2 SVGIG (reference sequence). CDR3 length: 11 residues. Full variable domain (rest looked up from reference TRBV30 and TRBJ1-2): SQTIHQWPATLVQPVGSPLSLECTVEGTSNPNLYWYRQAAGRGLQLLFYSVGIGQISSEVPQNLSASRPQDRQFILSSKKLLLSDSGFYLCAWSVLDGYTFGSGTRLTVV.

CDR3 sequence: CASSPKGQGAYNEQFF. Written as DNA, the CDR3 is TGTGCCAGCAGCCCGAAAGGACAGGGGGCATACAATGAGCAGTTCTTC. The chain is built from TRBV5-6 and TRBJ2-1, with TRBD1 matching over 11 bases. The CDR3 extends over 16 amino acids. V lost 4 bases to trimming and J lost 4 bases; unmatched junction nucleotides: 7. CDR1 and CDR2 (germline): SGHDT, YYEEEE.

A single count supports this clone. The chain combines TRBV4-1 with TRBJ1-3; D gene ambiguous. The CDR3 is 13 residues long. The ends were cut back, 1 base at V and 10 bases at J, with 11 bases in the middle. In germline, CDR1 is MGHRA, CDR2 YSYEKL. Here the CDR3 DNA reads TGCGCCAGCAGCCAAGTCCAGGTCAAGACCATATATTTT. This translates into CASSQVQVKTIYF.

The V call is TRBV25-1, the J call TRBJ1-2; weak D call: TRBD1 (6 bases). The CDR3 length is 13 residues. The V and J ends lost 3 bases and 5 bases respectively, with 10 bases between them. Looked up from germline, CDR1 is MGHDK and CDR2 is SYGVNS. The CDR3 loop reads CASSDVRGYGYTF. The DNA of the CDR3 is TGTGCCAGCAGTGACGTTAGGGGGTATGGCTACACCTTC.

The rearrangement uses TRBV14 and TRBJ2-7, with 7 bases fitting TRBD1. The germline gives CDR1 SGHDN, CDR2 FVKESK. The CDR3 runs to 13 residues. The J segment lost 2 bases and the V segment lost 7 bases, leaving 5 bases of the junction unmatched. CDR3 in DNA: TGTGCCAGCAAATCAGACAGGGCCTACGAGCAGTACGTC. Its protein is CASKSDRAYEQYV.

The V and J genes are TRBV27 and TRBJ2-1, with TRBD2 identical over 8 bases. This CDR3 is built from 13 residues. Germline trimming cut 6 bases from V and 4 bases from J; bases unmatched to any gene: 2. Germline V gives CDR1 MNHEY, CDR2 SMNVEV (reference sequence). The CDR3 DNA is TGTGCCAGCAGGCGGGAGGCATACAATGAGCAGTTCTTC. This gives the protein CASRREAYNEQFF.